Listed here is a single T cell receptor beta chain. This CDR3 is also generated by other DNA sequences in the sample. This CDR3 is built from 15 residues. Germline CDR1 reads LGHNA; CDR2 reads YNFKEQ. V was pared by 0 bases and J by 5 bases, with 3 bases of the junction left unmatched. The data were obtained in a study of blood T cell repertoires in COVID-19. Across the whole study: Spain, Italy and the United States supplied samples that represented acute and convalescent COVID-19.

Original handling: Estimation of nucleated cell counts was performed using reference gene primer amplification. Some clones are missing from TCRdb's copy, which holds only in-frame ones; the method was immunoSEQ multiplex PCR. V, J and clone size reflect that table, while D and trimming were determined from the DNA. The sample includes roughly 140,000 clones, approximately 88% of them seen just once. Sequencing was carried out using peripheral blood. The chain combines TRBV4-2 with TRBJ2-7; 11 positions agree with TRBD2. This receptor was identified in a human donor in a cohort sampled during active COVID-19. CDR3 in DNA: TGTGCCAGCAGCCAAGATAGCGGGGGGGCTAACGAGCAGTACTTC. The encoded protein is CASSQDSGGANEQYF.